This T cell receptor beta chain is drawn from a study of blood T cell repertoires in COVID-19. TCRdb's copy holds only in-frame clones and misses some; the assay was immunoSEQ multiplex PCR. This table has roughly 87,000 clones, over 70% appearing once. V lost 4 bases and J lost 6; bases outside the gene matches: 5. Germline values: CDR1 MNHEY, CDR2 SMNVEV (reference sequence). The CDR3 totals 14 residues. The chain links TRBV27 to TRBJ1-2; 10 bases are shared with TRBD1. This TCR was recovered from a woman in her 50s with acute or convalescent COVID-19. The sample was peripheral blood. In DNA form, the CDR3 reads TGTGCCAGCAGTTCAGGACAGGGGGGAGATGGCTACACCTTC. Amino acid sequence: CASSSGQGGDGYTF.